This TCR beta chain was sequenced in a study of control samples from healthy donors and cancer patients. The CDR3 consists of 12 residues. Germline CDR1 and CDR2: SGHRS and YFSETQ. The V end lost 4 bases, the J end lost 4 bases, and 6 bases lay between the germline ends. Assay: immunoSEQ multiplex PCR; the TCRdb copy retains only in-frame clones and omits some. The sample lists about 79,000 clones; 93% were seen once. The receptor comes from a woman between 35 and 50 years old with lung cancer. What was sequenced was PBMCs. The chain has TRBV5-1 and TRBJ1-3; no clear D gene. CDR3 residues: CASSPKGNTIYF. DNA for the CDR3: TGCGCCAGCAGCCCCAAGGGAAACACCATATATTTT.